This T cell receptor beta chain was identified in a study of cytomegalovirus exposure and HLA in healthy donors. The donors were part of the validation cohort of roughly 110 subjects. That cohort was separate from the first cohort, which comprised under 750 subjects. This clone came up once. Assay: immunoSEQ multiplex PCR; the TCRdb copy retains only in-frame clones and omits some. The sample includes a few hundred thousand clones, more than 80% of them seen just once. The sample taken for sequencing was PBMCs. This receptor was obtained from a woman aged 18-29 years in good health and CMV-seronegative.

CDR3 amino acids: CASSSRSGIGTDTQYF. The CDR3 DNA is TGCGCCAGCAGCTCGCGTAGCGGGATTGGCACAGATACGCAGTATTTT. The genes are TRBV5-1 and TRBJ2-3; 8 bases are a match to TRBD2. The germline gives CDR1 SGHRS, CDR2 YFSETQ. With 3 bases clipped from V and 1 base from J, the junction kept 7 bases outside the gene matches. CDR3 length equals 16 residues.